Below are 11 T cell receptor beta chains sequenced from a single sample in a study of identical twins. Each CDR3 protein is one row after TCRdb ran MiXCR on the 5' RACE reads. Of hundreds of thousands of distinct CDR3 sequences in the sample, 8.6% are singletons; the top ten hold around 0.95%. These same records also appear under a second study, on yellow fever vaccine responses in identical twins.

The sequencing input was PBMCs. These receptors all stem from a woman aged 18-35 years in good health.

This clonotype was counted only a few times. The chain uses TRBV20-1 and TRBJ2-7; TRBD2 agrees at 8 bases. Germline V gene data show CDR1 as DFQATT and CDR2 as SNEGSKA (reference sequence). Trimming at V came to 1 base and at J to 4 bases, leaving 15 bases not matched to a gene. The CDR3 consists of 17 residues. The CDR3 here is CSARVARVGSGVYEQYF. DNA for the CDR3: TGCAGTGCTAGAGTCGCCAGGGTGGGTAGCGGGGTTTACGAGCAGTACTTC.

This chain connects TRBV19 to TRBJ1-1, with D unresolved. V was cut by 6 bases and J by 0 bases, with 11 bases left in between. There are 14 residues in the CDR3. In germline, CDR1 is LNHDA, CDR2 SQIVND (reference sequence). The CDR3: CASRQGQLNTEAFF. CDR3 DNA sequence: TGTGCCAGTAGACAAGGGCAGTTGAACACTGAAGCTTTCTTT.

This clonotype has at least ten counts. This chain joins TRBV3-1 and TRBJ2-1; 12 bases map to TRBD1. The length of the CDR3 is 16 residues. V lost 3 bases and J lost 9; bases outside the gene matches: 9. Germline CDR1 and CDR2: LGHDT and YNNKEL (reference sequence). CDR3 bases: TGTGCCAGCAGCCAGACCGGGGACAGGGGGCGTATTGAGCAGTTCTTC. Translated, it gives CASSQTGDRGRIEQFF.

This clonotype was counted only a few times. CDR3: CASSLVGAGHQPQHF. The CDR3 bases are TGTGCCAGCAGTTTAGTAGGGGCAGGGCATCAGCCCCAGCATTTT. The rearrangement uses TRBV12-3 or TRBV12-4 and TRBJ1-5; perhaps TRBD1 as D (5 bases). Trimming shortened V by 1 base and J by 5 bases, and 12 bases separated the two germline ends. CDR3 size: 15 residues.

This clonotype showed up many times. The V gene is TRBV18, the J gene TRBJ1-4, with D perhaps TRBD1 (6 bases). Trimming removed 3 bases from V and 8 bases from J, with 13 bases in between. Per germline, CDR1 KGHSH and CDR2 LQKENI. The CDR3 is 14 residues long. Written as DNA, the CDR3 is TGTGCCAGCTCACCCGACCCCGGGGGCGAAAAACTGTTTTTT. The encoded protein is CASSPDPGGEKLFF.

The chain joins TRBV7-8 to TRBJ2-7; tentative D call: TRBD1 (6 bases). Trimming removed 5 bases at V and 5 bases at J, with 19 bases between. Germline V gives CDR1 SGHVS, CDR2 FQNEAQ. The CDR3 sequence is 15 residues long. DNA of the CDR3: TGTGCCAGCAGCCCCAGTGCCAGGGGAGTTCACGAGCAGTACTTC. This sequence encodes CASSPSARGVHEQYF.

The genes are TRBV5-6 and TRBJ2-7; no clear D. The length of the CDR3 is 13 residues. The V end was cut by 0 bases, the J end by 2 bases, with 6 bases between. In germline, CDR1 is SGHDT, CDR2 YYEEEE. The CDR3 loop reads CASSLERTYEQYF. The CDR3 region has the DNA TGTGCCAGCAGCTTGGAGAGAACCTACGAGCAGTACTTC.

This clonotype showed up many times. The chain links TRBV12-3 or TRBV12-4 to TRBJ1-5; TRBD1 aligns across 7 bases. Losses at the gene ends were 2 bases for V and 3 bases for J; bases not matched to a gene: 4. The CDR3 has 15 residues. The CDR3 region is CASSLWTGNNQPQHF. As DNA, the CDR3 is TGTGCCAGCAGTTTATGGACAGGAAACAATCAGCCCCAGCATTTT.

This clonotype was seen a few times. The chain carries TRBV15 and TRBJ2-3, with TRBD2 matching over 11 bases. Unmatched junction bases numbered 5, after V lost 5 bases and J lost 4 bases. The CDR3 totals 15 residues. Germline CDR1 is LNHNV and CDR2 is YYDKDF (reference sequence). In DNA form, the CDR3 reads TGTGCCACCAGCGGTAGCGGGAGGGCGTCAGATACGCAGTATTTT. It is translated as CATSGSGRASDTQYF.

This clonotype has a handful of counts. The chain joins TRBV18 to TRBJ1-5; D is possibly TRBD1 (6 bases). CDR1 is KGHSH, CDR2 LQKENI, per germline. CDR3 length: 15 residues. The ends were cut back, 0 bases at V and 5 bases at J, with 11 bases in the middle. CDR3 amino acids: CASSPPGTPDQPQHF. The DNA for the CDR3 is TGTGCCAGCTCACCACCAGGGACACCCGATCAGCCCCAGCATTTT. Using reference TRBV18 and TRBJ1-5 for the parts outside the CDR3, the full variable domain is NAGVMQNPRHLVRRRGQEARLRCSPMKGHSHVYWYRQLPEEGLKFMVYLQKENIIDESGMPKERFSAEFPKEGPSILRIQQVVRGDSAAYFCASSPPGTPDQPQHFGDGTRLSIL.

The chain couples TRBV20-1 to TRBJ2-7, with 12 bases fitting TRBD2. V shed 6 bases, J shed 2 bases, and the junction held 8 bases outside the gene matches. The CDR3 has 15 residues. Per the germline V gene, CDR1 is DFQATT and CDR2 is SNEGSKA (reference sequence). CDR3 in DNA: TGCAGTGCCGAAAACCTAGCGGGAGGGGCCTACGAGCAGTACTTC. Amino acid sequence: CSAENLAGGAYEQYF.